The clone carrying this TCR beta chain was seen more than once but under ten times. Its antigen remains unknown. Sequencing involved patients with CD8+CD57+ cell expansion previously shown by flow cytometry. A severe acquired aplastic anemia diagnosis applied to all patients. No therapy had been given to the patients at the time of blood sampling. This sample was taken from a study of CD8+CD57+ T cells in acquired aplastic anemia. Whole-study context: The sorted CD4+ and CD8+ cells yielded an average about 3.3 ug of DNA.

Profiles of TCR beta VDJ and CDR3 were generated from a genomic DNA template. TCRdb re-called the reads through MiXCR, storing one row per CDR3 protein. The sample holds about 190,000 distinct CDR3 sequences, around half seen once. Trimming took 3 bases from V and 3 from J; bases not matched to a gene: 7. The CDR3 length is 16 residues. Germline V lookup: CDR1 SGHAT, CDR2 FQNNGV. Study-wide results and limits: In common between the patients and the controls were twenty-nine CD8+ CDR3 sequences.

This sequence was found in a human donor with aplastic anemia. The chain carries TRBV11-2 and TRBJ2-3, with 9 bases lining up with TRBD2. Sequencing was done on a sample of sorted CD4+, CD8+, or CD8+CD57+ T cells (not recorded which) from PBMCs. The CDR3 coding sequence is TGTGCCAGCAGCTTCGGCGGGAGGGTGGCGACAGATACGCAGTATTTT. Residues: CASSFGGRVATDTQYF.